The 10 T cell receptor beta chains below were found in one sample sequenced in a study of OX40 agonist ivuxolimab in advanced cancers. The table came from immunoSEQ multiplex PCR; TCRdb's copy has only in-frame clones and leaves some out. The sample lists approximately 110,000 clones, around 92% occurring once. The specimen was CD4+ or CD8+ T cells sorted from blood, collected in a trial of the OX40 agonist ivuxolimab. The receptors originated from an adult with an advanced solid tumor such as melanoma, head and neck, liver or kidney cancer.

The rearrangement joins TRBV7-8 to TRBJ1-2; no definite D call. Trimming pared 4 bases from V and 2 bases from J, leaving 5 bases between. The CDR3 spans 12 residues. The germline V gene has CDR1 SGHVS and CDR2 FQNEAQ. The CDR3 sequence: CASSSGNYGYTF. The CDR3 DNA reads as TGTGCCAGCAGCTCGGGCAACTATGGCTACACCTTC.

The chain joins TRBV6-5 to TRBJ2-1; 10 nucleotides align to TRBD2. CDR1 and CDR2 (germline): MNHEY, SVGAGI. Trimming removed 4 bases from V and 6 bases from J; junction bases left unmatched: 3. This CDR3 spans 14 amino acids. CDR3 in DNA: TGTGCCAGCAGTTCTTTAGCGGGGGGCAATGAGCAGTTCTTC. It codes for CASSSLAGGNEQFF.

The sample holds one count of this clone. The chain carries TRBV11-1 and TRBJ2-7; D is unresolved. Germline values: CDR1 SGHAT, CDR2 FQDESV (reference sequence). The CDR3 runs 14 residues. V was shortened by 0 bases and J by 6 bases, with 12 bases between the two germline ends. The CDR3: CASSLATRPLEQYF. The CDR3 DNA is TGTGCCAGCAGCTTAGCGACCCGCCCCCTCGAGCAGTACTTC.

The chain joins TRBV15 to TRBJ2-2, with 9 bases fitting TRBD2. V lost 2 bases to trimming and J lost 6 bases; unmatched junction nucleotides: 7. There are 16 residues in the CDR3. Germline CDR1 LNHNV, CDR2 YYDKDF (reference sequence). DNA of the CDR3: TGTGCCACCAGCAGAACGTTGGGACTAGCTCCCGGGGAGCTGTTTTTT. Protein product: CATSRTLGLAPGELFF. The full variable domain, in which reference TRBV15 and TRBJ2-2 provide the parts outside the CDR3, is DAMVIQNPRYQVTQFGKPVTLSCSQTLNHNVMYWYQQKSSQAPKLLFHYYDKDFNNEADTPDNFQSRRPNTSFCFLDIRSPGLGDTAMYLCATSRTLGLAPGELFFGEGSRLTVL.

The gene calls are TRBV2 and TRBJ2-3, with D possibly TRBD1 on 6 matching bases. Trimming pared 4 bases from V and 1 base from J, leaving 6 bases between. Germline assignment: CDR1 SNHLY and CDR2 FYNNEI. CDR3 length: 13 residues. In DNA, the CDR3 is TGTGCCAGCAGTGCAGGGGGCACAGATACGCAGTATTTT. Protein product: CASSAGGTDTQYF. Full variable domain (rest looked up from reference TRBV2 and TRBJ2-3): EPEVTQTPSHQVTQMGQEVILRCVPISNHLYFYWYRQILGQKVEFLVSFYNNEISEKSEIFDDQFSVERPDGSNFTLKIRSTKLEDSAMYFCASSAGGTDTQYFGPGTRLTVL.

A note on this clone: Other DNA sequences in this specimen translate into the identical CDR3. The V call is TRBV7-9, the J call TRBJ2-3; a weak D match, TRBD2 (5 bases). The germline V gene encodes CDR1 SEHNR and CDR2 FQNEAQ (reference sequence). The CDR3 contains 14 residues. V was trimmed by 3 bases and J by 0 bases, leaving 7 bases between them. The CDR3 DNA reads TGTGCCAGCAGCTTGGCGGGTAGCACAGATACGCAGTATTTT. Translation gives CASSLAGSTDTQYF. Full variable domain (remainder filled in from reference TRBV7-9 and TRBJ2-3): DTGVSQNPRHKITKRGQNVTFRCDPISEHNRLYWYRQTLGQGPEFLTYFQNEAQLEKSRLLSDRFSAERPKGSFSTLEIQRTEQGDSAMYLCASSLAGSTDTQYFGPGTRLTVL.

The chain is built from TRBV14 and TRBJ2-1, with D tentatively TRBD1 or TRBD2 (5 bases each). CDR3 length: 16 amino acids. Germline-derived CDR1 and CDR2 are SGHDN and FVKESK. Trimming pared 0 bases from V and 9 bases from J, leaving 18 bases between. In DNA, the CDR3 is TGTGCCAGCAGCCAAGATCGTGGGACGGCCGGCCGTGAGCAGTTCTTC. This sequence encodes CASSQDRGTAGREQFF.

The genes are TRBV4-2 and TRBJ2-7; 11 positions match TRBD2. Unmatched junction bases numbered 9, after V lost 5 bases and J lost 3 bases. Germline V gene sequence: CDR1 LGHNA, CDR2 YNFKEQ. The CDR3 extends over 16 amino acids. The chain's CDR3 is CASSGVSGRDRYEQYF. The DNA of the CDR3 is TGTGCCAGCAGCGGGGTTAGCGGGAGGGACCGCTACGAGCAGTACTTC.

The rearrangement uses TRBV5-1 and TRBJ2-1; a weak D match, TRBD2 (6 bases). V gave up 4 bases and J gave up 0 bases, with 17 bases separating them. The CDR3 runs 17 residues. Germline CDR1 is SGHRS and CDR2 is YFSETQ. The CDR3 nucleotides read TGCGCCAGCAGCGCCCGGACTAACCCGAGCTCCTACAATGAGCAGTTCTTC. It codes for CASSARTNPSSYNEQFF. Full variable domain (rest looked up from reference TRBV5-1 and TRBJ2-1): KAGVTQTPRYLIKTRGQQVTLSCSPISGHRSVSWYQQTPGQGLQFLFEYFSETQRNKGNFPGRFSGRQFSNSRSEMNVSTLELGDSALYLCASSARTNPSSYNEQFFGPGTRLTVL.

This chain joins TRBV5-1 and TRBJ1-1, with 8 bases fitting TRBD1. The V and J ends lost 0 bases and 1 base, in that order; junction bases with no gene match: 8. The germline CDR1 and CDR2 sequences are SGHRS and YFSETQ. This CDR3 region has 17 residues. DNA of the CDR3: TGCGCCAGCAGCTTGGATTATCCAGGGGGCGGGAACACTGAAGCTTTCTTT. It yields the protein CASSLDYPGGGNTEAFF.